Listed here are 32 T cell receptor beta chains from one sample, sequenced in a study of HIV-infected patients and healthy controls. All unsorted peripheral T cells were captured because whole blood was used without fractionation. Around 450 ng RNA was reverse transcribed with alpha and beta constant-region primers. Alpha and beta chain libraries were made separately by chain-specific third strand synthesis with multiplexing indices. TCRdb fed the 5' RACE reads into MiXCR, producing one record per CDR3 protein. This sample carries roughly 20,000 distinct CDR3 sequences, about 8.2% of them seen once, and the ten largest clones take about 6.7%. Sample: blood. Receptors originate from an adult in good health.

This clonotype has ten or more counts. V and J are TRBV6-1 and TRBJ1-1; 7 nucleotides match TRBD1. The J segment lost 4 bases and the V segment lost 3 bases, leaving 2 bases of the junction unmatched. In germline, CDR1 is MNHNS, CDR2 SASEGT. CDR3 length equals 13 residues. CDR3 region: CASSEYRGTEAFF. DNA of the CDR3: TGTGCCAGCAGTGAGTACAGGGGCACTGAAGCTTTCTTT.

This clonotype was observed many times. The chain joins TRBV7-2 to TRBJ2-1; 14 bases map to TRBD2. With V trimmed by 1 base and J by 8 bases, 4 bases remained unmatched. Germline CDR1 reads SGHTA; CDR2 reads FQGNSA. CDR3 length equals 16 residues. CDR3 sequence: CASSLDGTSGSYEQFF. The CDR3 DNA reads as TGTGCCAGCAGCTTAGATGGGACTAGCGGGAGCTATGAGCAGTTCTTC.

This clonotype occurred many times. The genes are TRBV18 and TRBJ2-5, with 9 bases matching TRBD1. Germline V gives CDR1 KGHSH, CDR2 LQKENI. This CDR3 is built from 19 residues. Trimming at V came to 2 bases and at J to 3 bases, leaving 16 bases not matched to a gene. The CDR3 sequence is CASSPIRPSGQGWEETQYF. CDR3 DNA: TGTGCCAGCTCACCAATACGCCCGTCCGGACAGGGGTGGGAAGAGACCCAGTACTTC. Full variable domain (rest looked up from reference TRBV18 and TRBJ2-5): NAGVMQNPRHLVRRRGQEARLRCSPMKGHSHVYWYRQLPEEGLKFMVYLQKENIIDESGMPKERFSAEFPKEGPSILRIQQVVRGDSAAYFCASSPIRPSGQGWEETQYFGPGTRLLVL.

By sample fraction, this clonotype is medium-sized (0.01 to 0.1%). The V call is TRBV5-1, the J call TRBJ2-5; 10 bases are a match to TRBD1. This CDR3 spans 14 amino acids. Unmatched junction bases numbered 8, after V lost 7 bases and J lost 5 bases. Germline V lookup: CDR1 SGHRS, CDR2 YFSETQ. CDR3 bases: TGCGCCAGCGGAGACAGGGGGCATCTCGAGACCCAGTACTTC. Protein product: CASGDRGHLETQYF. The variable domain in full, completed from reference TRBV5-1 and TRBJ2-5, reads KAGVTQTPRYLIKTRGQQVTLSCSPISGHRSVSWYQQTPGQGLQFLFEYFSETQRNKGNFPGRFSGRQFSNSRSEMNVSTLELGDSALYLCASGDRGHLETQYFGPGTRLLVL.

This clonotype occurred a few times. The chain joins TRBV13 to TRBJ1-1; TRBD1 matches 8 bases. This CDR3 comprises 14 residues. V lost 4 bases, J lost 6 bases, and 7 bases stayed unmatched. Germline-derived CDR1 and CDR2 are PRHDT and FYEKMQ (reference sequence). The CDR3 nucleotides read TGTGCCAGCAGCTGGGGGACAGGCCGACCTGAAGCTTTCTTT. This gives the protein CASSWGTGRPEAFF.

In its sample, this clonotype was seen many times. The chain carries TRBV12-3 or TRBV12-4 and TRBJ2-3; weak D call: TRBD1 (6 bases). Trimming took off 6 bases at V and 2 bases at J, with 15 bases between the two ends. The CDR3 spans 15 residues. In nucleotides, the CDR3 is TGTGCCAGCAGGCCACAGGGAACCCTCACAGATACGCAGTATTTT. This translates into CASRPQGTLTDTQYF.

This clonotype turned up a few times. This chain uses TRBV7-2 with TRBJ2-3; TRBD2 matches at 9 bases. With V trimmed by 1 base and J by 5 bases, 7 bases remained unmatched. This CDR3 spans 16 amino acids. Germline assignment: CDR1 SGHTA and CDR2 FQGNSA. The CDR3 loop is CASSLVASGNQDTQYF. CDR3 DNA sequence: TGTGCCAGCAGCTTAGTGGCTAGCGGGAATCAAGATACGCAGTATTTT.

This chain connects TRBV11-2 to TRBJ2-5, with a tentative D call TRBD1 (6 bases). CDR3 length: 15 amino acids. Trimming removed 1 base at V and 1 base at J, with 10 bases between. CDR1 is SGHAT, CDR2 FQNNGV, per germline. As DNA, the CDR3 is TGTGCCAGCAGCTTAGTGGGACAATCCCAAGAGACCCAGTACTTC. Translated, it gives CASSLVGQSQETQYF.

The chain employs TRBV6-6 and TRBJ1-6; D is undetermined. Per the germline V gene, CDR1 is MNHNY and CDR2 is SVGAGI (reference sequence). Trimming took 8 bases from V and 3 from J, leaving 11 bases between them. The CDR3 is 14 amino acids. The CDR3 bases are TGTGCCAGCTCGCCCGTTAACTATAATTCACCCCTCCACTTT. It is translated as CASSPVNYNSPLHF.

This clonotype was seen many times. The chain carries TRBV6-5 and TRBJ2-2; the D gene is possibly TRBD1 (5 bases). V was pared by 6 bases and J by 3 bases, with 11 bases between. CDR3 size: 14 residues. Germline CDR1 is MNHEY and CDR2 is SVGAGI. CDR3 protein: CASRRQPYTGELFF. The CDR3 DNA sequence: TGTGCCAGCAGAAGACAGCCCTACACCGGGGAGCTGTTTTTT.

By frequency in the sample, this clonotype is medium-sized (0.01 to 0.1%). The J gene is TRBJ1-5, the V gene TRBV4-2; 10 bases agree with TRBD1. Trimming at V came to 8 bases and at J to 3 bases, leaving 4 bases not matched to a gene. This CDR3 has 14 amino acids. Germline lookup yields CDR1 LGHNA and CDR2 YNFKEQ. CDR3 sequence reads: CASGTGDINQPQHF. The CDR3 region has the DNA TGTGCCAGCGGGACAGGGGATATCAATCAGCCCCAGCATTTT.

This clonotype was seen more than once but under ten times. The rearrangement uses TRBV28 and TRBJ2-5; tentative D call: TRBD2 (6 bases). Germline CDR1 and CDR2: MDHEN and SYDVKM. Trimming cost V 6 bases and J 9 bases, with 23 bases left between them. The CDR3 is 15 residues long. CDR3 sequence: CASSSSPGLIPPQYF. The DNA of the CDR3 is TGTGCCAGCAGCTCCTCGCCGGGACTCATTCCGCCCCAGTACTTC.

This clonotype was seen many times. The gene calls are TRBV6-2 or TRBV6-3 and TRBJ2-6; 9 nucleotides align to TRBD1. The CDR3 has 15 residues. Germline lookup yields CDR1 MNHEY and CDR2 SVGEGT. Trimming took 7 bases from V and 2 from J; bases not matched to a gene: 3. CDR3 in DNA: TGTGCCAGCACTCGACAGGGGGCTGGGGCCAACGTCCTGACTTTC. It translates to CASTRQGAGANVLTF.

This clonotype was seen many times. This chain uses TRBV5-1 with TRBJ1-2; D is unclear. Germline assignment: CDR1 SGHRS and CDR2 YFSETQ. V gave up 0 bases and J gave up 3 bases, with 12 bases separating them. This CDR3 has 15 amino acids. The CDR3 coding sequence is TGCGCCAGCAGCTTGGAGGCAGGCGATTACTATGGCTACACCTTC. Translation: CASSLEAGDYYGYTF.

This clonotype is termed medium-sized (0.01 to 0.1%). The chain employs TRBV7-8 and TRBJ2-3, with D uncertain. V dropped 5 bases and J dropped 2 bases, with 23 bases sitting between them. This CDR3 contains 18 residues. Germline-derived CDR1 and CDR2 are SGHVS and FQNEAQ. The CDR3 DNA reads as TGTGCCAGCAGCCTATTTACCTTCGGCACGACCGACACAGATACGCAGTATTTT. Residues: CASSLFTFGTTDTDTQYF.

This chain links TRBV20-1 with TRBJ1-5; TRBD1 agrees at 9 bases. Germline assignment: CDR1 DFQATT and CDR2 SNEGSKA (reference sequence). This CDR3 has 18 residues. Trimming at V came to 0 bases and at J to 0 bases, leaving 9 bases not matched to a gene. The CDR3, as DNA: TGCAGTGCTAGAGATTATTTGACAGGGGGACATAGCAATCAGCCCCAGCATTTT. It encodes CSARDYLTGGHSNQPQHF.

This clonotype was seen ten or more times. The chain carries TRBV30 and TRBJ2-1, with a possible D match to TRBD2 (7 bases). The CDR3 length is 13 residues. The V and J ends lost 4 bases and 5 bases respectively, with 12 bases between them. Looked up from germline, CDR1 is GTSNPN and CDR2 is SVGIG (reference sequence). The CDR3 region is CAWTGGLNNEQFF. The CDR3 DNA reads as TGTGCCTGGACGGGGGGCCTAAACAATGAGCAGTTCTTC.

This clonotype ranks as medium-sized. V and J are TRBV29-1 and TRBJ1-1; D call uncertain. The ends were cut back, 5 bases at V and 3 bases at J, with 7 bases in the middle. CDR1 is SQVTM and CDR2 is ANQGSEA in the germline V gene. The CDR3 consists of 11 residues. The CDR3 DNA is TGCAGCGTTCGACGGGACACTGAAGCTTTCTTT. Its protein is CSVRRDTEAFF.

There are many counts of this clonotype. This sequence joins TRBV12-5 and TRBJ2-3; D remains unclear. CDR3 length: 15 residues. The V gene lost 6 bases and the J gene lost 0 bases, with 13 bases spanning the gap. Germline values: CDR1 LGHNT, CDR2 FRNRAP. The CDR3 coding sequence is TGTGCTAGTGGCCCCGACCTTCCCAGCACAGATACGCAGTATTTT. Translation gives CASGPDLPSTDTQYF.

Relative to its sample, this clonotype is medium-sized (0.01 to 0.1%). The V gene is TRBV27, the J gene TRBJ2-7, with 12 bases aligning to TRBD2. The germline V gene encodes CDR1 MNHEY and CDR2 SMNVEV (reference sequence). The CDR3 consists of 13 residues. V lost 5 bases and J lost 5; bases outside the gene matches: 1. CDR3 in DNA: TGTGCCAGCAGTAGACTAGCGGGAGACGAGCAGTACTTC. It codes for CASSRLAGDEQYF.

This clonotype was counted a few times. The CDR3 protein is CASSWGQGYEQYF. For the CDR3, the DNA is TGTGCCAGCAGTTGGGGACAGGGCTACGAGCAGTACTTC. The genes are TRBV28 and TRBJ2-7; 9 nucleotides agree with TRBD1. Germline-derived CDR1 and CDR2 are MDHEN and SYDVKM. Trimming removed 4 bases from V and 3 bases from J; junction bases left unmatched: 1. CDR3 length: 13 residues.

The rearrangement links TRBV19 to TRBJ2-3; D is ambiguous. The CDR3 is made up of 13 amino acids. The V end lost 1 base, the J end lost 6 bases, and 8 bases lay between the germline ends. Germline CDR1 reads LNHDA; CDR2 reads SQIVND (reference sequence). CDR3 residues: CASSIVSSDTQYF. As DNA, the CDR3 is TGTGCCAGTAGTATAGTGAGTTCGGATACGCAGTATTTT.

This clonotype was counted many times. The rearrangement links TRBV6-5 to TRBJ2-1, with 16 positions matching TRBD2. The V gene's germline CDR1 is MNHEY and CDR2 SVGAGI. Losses at the gene ends were 8 bases for V and 10 bases for J; bases not matched to a gene: 5. CDR3 length equals 14 residues. The CDR3: CASGTSGRAEEQFF. The CDR3 DNA reads TGTGCCAGCGGGACTAGCGGGAGGGCCGAGGAGCAGTTCTTC.

The chain employs TRBV5-6 and TRBJ1-6; D not resolved. The germline V gene encodes CDR1 SGHDT and CDR2 YYEEEE. The CDR3 runs 14 residues. Trimming took off 0 bases at V and 8 bases at J, with 9 bases between the two ends. This CDR3 reads CASSLVDGDSPLHF. In nucleotides, the CDR3 is TGTGCCAGCAGCTTGGTGGACGGAGATTCACCCCTCCACTTT.

This clonotype ranks as medium-sized. The genes are TRBV18 and TRBJ2-7; no clear D gene. CDR1 and CDR2 (germline): KGHSH, LQKENI. The CDR3 has 13 amino acids. V lost 6 bases and J 6 bases, leaving 15 bases between the germline ends. The CDR3 coding sequence is TGTGCCAGCTCTCGAACCGGCGAGGTCGAGCAGTACTTC. Its translation is CASSRTGEVEQYF.

In this sample, this clonotype turned up a few times. The genes are TRBV6-5 and TRBJ1-1; 7 bases are shared with TRBD1. The J segment lost 9 bases and the V segment lost 7 bases, leaving 8 bases of the junction unmatched. The germline CDR1 and CDR2 sequences are MNHEY and SVGAGI. The CDR3 spans 12 residues. The CDR3 spells CASTPAGGKAFF. CDR3 sequence (DNA): TGTGCCAGCACTCCCGCAGGGGGTAAAGCTTTCTTT.

CDR3 nucleotide sequence: TGTGCCAGCAGTACAGAGGGGCAGAACTATGGCTACACCTTC. Translated: CASSTEGQNYGYTF. This chain links TRBV28 with TRBJ1-2, with a tentative D call TRBD1 (5 bases). Per germline, CDR1 MDHEN and CDR2 SYDVKM. The V end was cut by 5 bases, the J end by 2 bases, with 12 bases between. This CDR3 contains 14 residues.

In its sample, this clonotype was seen many times. The V call is TRBV3-1, the J call TRBJ1-2; the D gene is possibly TRBD1 (5 bases). This CDR3 contains 15 residues. Trimming cost V 2 bases and J 3 bases, with 13 bases left between them. Germline-derived CDR1 and CDR2 are LGHDT and YNNKEL (reference sequence). CDR3 region: CASSQRGGTDYGYTF. In DNA, the CDR3 is TGTGCCAGCAGCCAAAGGGGTGGGACGGACTATGGCTACACCTTC.

This clonotype was seen more than once but under ten times. V is TRBV12-3 or TRBV12-4 and J is TRBJ2-7, with unresolved D. The CDR3 is made up of 14 amino acids. V lost 3 bases and J 0 bases, leaving 9 bases between the germline ends. The CDR3 loop is CASSFGMSSYEQYF. The DNA of the CDR3 is TGTGCCAGCAGTTTCGGCATGAGCTCCTACGAGCAGTACTTC.

Relative to its sample, this clonotype is medium-sized. The rearrangement links TRBV9 to TRBJ2-2; tentatively, D is TRBD1 or TRBD2 (6 bases each). The CDR3 has 15 residues. V was trimmed by 5 bases and J by 0 bases, leaving 11 bases between them. Germline lookup yields CDR1 SGDLS and CDR2 YYNGEE. The CDR3 DNA reads TGTGCCAGCAGAGGGGGGATCGCGAACACCGGGGAGCTGTTTTTT. Its translation: CASRGGIANTGELFF.

The chain links TRBV7-2 to TRBJ2-3; D is tentatively TRBD1 or TRBD2 (5 bases each). The CDR3 length is 15 residues. Trimming pared 6 bases from V and 2 bases from J, leaving 15 bases between. From germline, CDR1 is SGHTA and CDR2 FQGNSA. The DNA of the CDR3 is TGTGCCAGCAGTCCGGGGCCCGCATTCACAGATACGCAGTATTTT. Translating it yields CASSPGPAFTDTQYF.

This clonotype was observed many times. J is TRBJ2-6 and V is TRBV29-1, with D maybe TRBD1 (6 bases). Looked up from germline, CDR1 is SQVTM and CDR2 is ANQGSEA. V was cut by 6 bases and J by 0 bases, with 15 bases left in between. The CDR3 is 16 amino acids. The CDR3 coding sequence is TGCAGCGTAGCAGGGGACCCCGTCTCTGGGGCCAACGTCCTGACTTTC. This sequence encodes CSVAGDPVSGANVLTF.